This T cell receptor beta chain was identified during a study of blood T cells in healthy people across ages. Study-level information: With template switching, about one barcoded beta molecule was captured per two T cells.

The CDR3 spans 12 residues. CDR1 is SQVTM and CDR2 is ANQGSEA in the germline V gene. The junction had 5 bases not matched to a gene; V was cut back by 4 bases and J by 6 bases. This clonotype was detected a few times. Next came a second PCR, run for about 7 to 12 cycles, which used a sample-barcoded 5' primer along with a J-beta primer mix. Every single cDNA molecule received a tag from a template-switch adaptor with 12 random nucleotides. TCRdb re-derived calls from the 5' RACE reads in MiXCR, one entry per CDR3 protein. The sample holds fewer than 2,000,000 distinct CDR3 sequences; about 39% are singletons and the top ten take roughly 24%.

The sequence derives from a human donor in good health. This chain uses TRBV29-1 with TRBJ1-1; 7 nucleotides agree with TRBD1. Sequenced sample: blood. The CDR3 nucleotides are TGCAGCGTTGTTAGTCAGGGGGCTGAAGCTTTCTTT. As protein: CSVVSQGAEAFF.